This T cell receptor beta chain was captured by sequencing in a study of response to subunit inactivated influenza vaccine. Germline CDR1 reads LGHDT; CDR2 reads YNNKEL (reference sequence). Losses at the gene ends were 5 bases for V and 0 bases for J; bases not matched to a gene: 3. This CDR3 spans 15 amino acids. Notes on the study in general: A suggestion made by the authors is that each seasonal influenza vaccination recruits few new T cells.

Many counts were recorded for this clonotype. Its antigen is not identified. MiXCR, run by TCRdb on the RT-PCR reads, gives a single entry per CDR3 protein. The sample includes about half a million distinct CDR3 sequences, roughly 25% seen only once; the top ten take approximately 2%. This receptor was obtained from a man aged 50 to 60 who received an inactivated influenza vaccine. This sequence joins TRBV3-1 and TRBJ1-5; the match to TRBD1 covers 8 bases. Source: CD4+ T cells sorted from PBMCs, taken roughly 5 days after vaccination. The CDR3 spells CASSLTGASNQPQHF. The CDR3 nucleotides read TGTGCCAGCAGCTTGACAGGGGCTAGCAATCAGCCCCAGCATTTT.